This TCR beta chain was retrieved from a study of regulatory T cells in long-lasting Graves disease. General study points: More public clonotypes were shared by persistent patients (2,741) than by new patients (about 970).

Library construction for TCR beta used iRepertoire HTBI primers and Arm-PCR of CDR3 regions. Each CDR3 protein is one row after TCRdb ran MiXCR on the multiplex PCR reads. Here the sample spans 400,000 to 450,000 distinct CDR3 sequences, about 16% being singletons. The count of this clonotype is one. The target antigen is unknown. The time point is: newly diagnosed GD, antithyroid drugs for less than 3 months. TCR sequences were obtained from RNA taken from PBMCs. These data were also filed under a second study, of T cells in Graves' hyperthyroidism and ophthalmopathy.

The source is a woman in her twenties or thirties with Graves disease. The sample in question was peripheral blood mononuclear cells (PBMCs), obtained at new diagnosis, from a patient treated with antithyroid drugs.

CDR3 sequence reads: CASSVDPGRETQYF. CDR3 coding DNA: TGTGCCAGCAGCGTAGACCCAGGAAGGGAGACCCAGTACTTC. The rearrangement uses TRBV9 and TRBJ2-5; D not certain. Germline CDR1 is SGDLS and CDR2 is YYNGEE. Trimming removed 0 bases from V and 5 bases from J, with 11 bases in between. This CDR3 is built from 14 residues.